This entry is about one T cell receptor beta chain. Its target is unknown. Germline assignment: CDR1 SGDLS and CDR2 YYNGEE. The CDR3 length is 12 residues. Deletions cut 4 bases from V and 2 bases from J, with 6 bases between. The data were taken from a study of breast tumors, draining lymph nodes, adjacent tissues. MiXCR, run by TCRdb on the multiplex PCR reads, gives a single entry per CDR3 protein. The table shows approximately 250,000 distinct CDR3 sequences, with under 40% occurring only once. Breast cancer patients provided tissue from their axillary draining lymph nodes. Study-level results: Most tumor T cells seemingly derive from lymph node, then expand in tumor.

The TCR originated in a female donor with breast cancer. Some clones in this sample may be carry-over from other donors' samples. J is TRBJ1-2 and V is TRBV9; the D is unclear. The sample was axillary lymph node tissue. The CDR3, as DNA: TGTGCCAGCAGCAAAGTGAACTATGGCTACACCTTC. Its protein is CASSKVNYGYTF.